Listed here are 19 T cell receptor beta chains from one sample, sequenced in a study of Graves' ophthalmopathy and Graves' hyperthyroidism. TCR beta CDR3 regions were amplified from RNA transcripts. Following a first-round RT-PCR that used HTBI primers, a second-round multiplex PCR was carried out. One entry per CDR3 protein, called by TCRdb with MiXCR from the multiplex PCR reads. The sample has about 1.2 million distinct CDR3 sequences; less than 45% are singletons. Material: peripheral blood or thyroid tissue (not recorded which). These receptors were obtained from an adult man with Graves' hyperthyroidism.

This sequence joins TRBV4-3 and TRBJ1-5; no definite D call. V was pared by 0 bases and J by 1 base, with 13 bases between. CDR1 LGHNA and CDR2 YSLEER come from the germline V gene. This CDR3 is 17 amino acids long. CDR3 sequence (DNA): TGCGCCAGCAGCCAAGATGGTCCCGGGAGGAGCAATCAGCCCCAGCATTTT. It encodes CASSQDGPGRSNQPQHF.

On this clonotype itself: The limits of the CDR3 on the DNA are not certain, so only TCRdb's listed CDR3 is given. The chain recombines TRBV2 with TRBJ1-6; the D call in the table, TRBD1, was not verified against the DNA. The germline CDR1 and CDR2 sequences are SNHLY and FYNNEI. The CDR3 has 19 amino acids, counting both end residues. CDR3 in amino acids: CACSARAPGRSSYNSPLHF.

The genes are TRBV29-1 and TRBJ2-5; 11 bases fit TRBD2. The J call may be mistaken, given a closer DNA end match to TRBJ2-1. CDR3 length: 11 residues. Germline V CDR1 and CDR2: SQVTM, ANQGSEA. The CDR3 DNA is TGCAGCGGTACTAGCGGGAGAGCTCAGTTCTTC. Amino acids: CSGTSGRAQFF.

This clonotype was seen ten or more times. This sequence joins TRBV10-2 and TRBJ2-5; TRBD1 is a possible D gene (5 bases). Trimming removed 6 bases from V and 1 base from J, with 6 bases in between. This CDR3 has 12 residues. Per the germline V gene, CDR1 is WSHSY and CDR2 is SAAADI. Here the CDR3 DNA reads TGCGCCAGCAGAGGGGTCCAAGAGACCCAGTACTTC. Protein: CASRGVQETQYF.

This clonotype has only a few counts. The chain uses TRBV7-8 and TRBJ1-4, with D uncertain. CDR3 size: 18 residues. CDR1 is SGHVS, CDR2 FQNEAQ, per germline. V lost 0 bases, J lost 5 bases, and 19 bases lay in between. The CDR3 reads CASSLAFFRAAGNEKLFF. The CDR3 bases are TGTGCCAGCAGCTTAGCTTTCTTTAGGGCGGCGGGAAATGAAAAACTGTTTTTT. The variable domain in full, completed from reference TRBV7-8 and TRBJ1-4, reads GAGVSQSPRYKVAKRGQDVALRCDPISGHVSLFWYQQALGQGPEFLTYFQNEAQLDKSGLPSDRFFAERPEGSVSTLKIQRTQQEDSAVYLCASSLAFFRAAGNEKLFFGSGTQLSVL.

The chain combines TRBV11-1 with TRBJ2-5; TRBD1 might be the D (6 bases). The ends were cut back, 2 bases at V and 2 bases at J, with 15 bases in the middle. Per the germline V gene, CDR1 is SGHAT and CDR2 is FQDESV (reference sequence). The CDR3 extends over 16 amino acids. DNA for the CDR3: TGTGCCAGCAGCTTAAGACGGAGGACAGAACAAGAGACCCAGTACTTC. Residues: CASSLRRRTEQETQYF.

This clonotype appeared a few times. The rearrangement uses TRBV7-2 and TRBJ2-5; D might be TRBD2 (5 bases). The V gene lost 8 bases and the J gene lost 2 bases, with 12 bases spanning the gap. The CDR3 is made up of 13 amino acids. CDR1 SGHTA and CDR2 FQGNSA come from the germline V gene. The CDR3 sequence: CASGSAFQETQYF. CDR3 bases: TGTGCCAGCGGTAGCGCTTTTCAAGAGACCCAGTACTTC.

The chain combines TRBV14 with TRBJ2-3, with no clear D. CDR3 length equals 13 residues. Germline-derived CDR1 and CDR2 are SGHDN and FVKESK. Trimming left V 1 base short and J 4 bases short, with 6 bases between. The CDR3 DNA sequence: TGTGCCAGCAGCCAAGTACCCGCAGATACGCAGTATTTT. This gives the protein CASSQVPADTQYF. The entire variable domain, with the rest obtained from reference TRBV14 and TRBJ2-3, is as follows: EAGVTQFPSHSVIEKGQTVTLRCDPISGHDNLYWYRRVMGKEIKFLLHFVKESKQDESGMPNNRFLAERTGGTYSTLKVQPAELEDSGVYFCASSQVPADTQYFGPGTRLTVL.

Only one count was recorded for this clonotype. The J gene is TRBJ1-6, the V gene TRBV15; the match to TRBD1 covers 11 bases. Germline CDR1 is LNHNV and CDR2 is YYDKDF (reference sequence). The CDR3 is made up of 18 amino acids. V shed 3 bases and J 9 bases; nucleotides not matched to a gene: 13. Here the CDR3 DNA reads TGTGCCACCAGCAGTGCTCGCTTGAGGACAGGGGGCCCTTCACCCCTCCACTTT. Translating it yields CATSSARLRTGGPSPLHF.

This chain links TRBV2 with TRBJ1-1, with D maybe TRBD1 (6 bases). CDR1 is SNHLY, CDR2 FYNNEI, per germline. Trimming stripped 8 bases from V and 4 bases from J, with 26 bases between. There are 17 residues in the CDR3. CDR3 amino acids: CASGRWDTLGWGTEAFF. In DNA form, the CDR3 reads TGTGCCAGCGGCCGGTGGGACACCCTCGGTTGGGGCACTGAAGCTTTCTTT. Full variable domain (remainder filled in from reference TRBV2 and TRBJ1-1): EPEVTQTPSHQVTQMGQEVILRCVPISNHLYFYWYRQILGQKVEFLVSFYNNEISEKSEIFDDQFSVERPDGSNFTLKIRSTKLEDSAMYFCASGRWDTLGWGTEAFFGQGTRLTVV.

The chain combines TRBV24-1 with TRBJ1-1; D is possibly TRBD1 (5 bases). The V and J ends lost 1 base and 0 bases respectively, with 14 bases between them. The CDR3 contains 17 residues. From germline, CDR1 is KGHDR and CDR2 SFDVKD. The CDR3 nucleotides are TGTGCCACCAGTGATTTAGCGAGACAGAGACTGAACACTGAAGCTTTCTTT. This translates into CATSDLARQRLNTEAFF.

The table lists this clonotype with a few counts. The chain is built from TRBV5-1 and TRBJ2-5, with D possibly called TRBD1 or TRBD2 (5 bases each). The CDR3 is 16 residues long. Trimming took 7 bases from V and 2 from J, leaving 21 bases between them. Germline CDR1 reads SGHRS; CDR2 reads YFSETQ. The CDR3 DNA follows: TGCGCCAGCGGTGCCCCCGGGACGCCGGCACAAGAGACCCAGTACTTC. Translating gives CASGAPGTPAQETQYF.

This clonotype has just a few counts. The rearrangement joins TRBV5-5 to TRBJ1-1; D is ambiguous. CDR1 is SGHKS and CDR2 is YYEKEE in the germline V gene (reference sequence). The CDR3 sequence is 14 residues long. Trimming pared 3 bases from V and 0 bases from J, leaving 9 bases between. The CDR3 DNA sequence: TGTGCCAGCAGCTCTTCCTTGGTGAACACTGAAGCTTTCTTT. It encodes CASSSSLVNTEAFF.

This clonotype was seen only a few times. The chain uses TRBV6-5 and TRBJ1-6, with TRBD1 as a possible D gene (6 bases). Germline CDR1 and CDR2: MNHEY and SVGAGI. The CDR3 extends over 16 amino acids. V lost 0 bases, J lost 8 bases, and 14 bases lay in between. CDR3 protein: CASSYSWRTEYSPLHF. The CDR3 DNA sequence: TGTGCCAGCAGTTACTCGTGGAGGACAGAATATTCACCCCTCCACTTT.

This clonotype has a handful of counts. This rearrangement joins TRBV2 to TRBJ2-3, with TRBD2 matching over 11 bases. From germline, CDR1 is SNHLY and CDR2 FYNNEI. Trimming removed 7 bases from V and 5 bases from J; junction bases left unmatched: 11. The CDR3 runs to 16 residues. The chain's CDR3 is CASTRATSGEVDTQYF. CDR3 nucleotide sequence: TGTGCCAGCACCCGCGCGACTAGCGGGGAAGTAGATACGCAGTATTTT. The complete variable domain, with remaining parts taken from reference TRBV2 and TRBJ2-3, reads EPEVTQTPSHQVTQMGQEVILRCVPISNHLYFYWYRQILGQKVEFLVSFYNNEISEKSEIFDDQFSVERPDGSNFTLKIRSTKLEDSAMYFCASTRATSGEVDTQYFGPGTRLTVL.

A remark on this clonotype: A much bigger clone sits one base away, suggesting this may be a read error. CDR3 coding DNA: TGTGCCAGCAGCGTTGGGGACAGGGGGCTCGGCGAGCAGTGCTTC. This gives the protein CASSVGDRGLGEQCF. The gene calls are TRBV5-5 and TRBJ2-7, with TRBD1 matching 12 bases. Germline V gene sequence: CDR1 SGHKS, CDR2 YYEKEE (reference sequence). This CDR3 region has 15 residues.

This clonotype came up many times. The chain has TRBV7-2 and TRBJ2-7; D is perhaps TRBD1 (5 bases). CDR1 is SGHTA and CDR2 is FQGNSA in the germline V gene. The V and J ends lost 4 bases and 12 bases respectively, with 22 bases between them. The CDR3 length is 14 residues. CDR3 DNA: TGTGCCAGCAGCTATGATGGCGGCAGGGATATTGCGTACTTC. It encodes CASSYDGGRDIAYF.

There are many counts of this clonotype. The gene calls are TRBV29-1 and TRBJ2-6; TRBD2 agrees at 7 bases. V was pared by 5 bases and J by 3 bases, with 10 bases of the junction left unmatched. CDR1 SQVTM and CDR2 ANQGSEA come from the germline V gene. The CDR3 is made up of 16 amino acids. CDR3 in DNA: TGCAGCGTTCGGCTGCTGGGGGGGGTTGGGGCCAACGTCCTGACTTTC. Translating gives CSVRLLGGVGANVLTF.

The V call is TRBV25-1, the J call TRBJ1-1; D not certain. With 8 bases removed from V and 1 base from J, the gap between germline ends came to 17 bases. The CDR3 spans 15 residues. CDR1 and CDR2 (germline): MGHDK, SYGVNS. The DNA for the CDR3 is TGTGCCAGCTCACCACCTTACCGGACGAACACTGAAGCTTTCTTT. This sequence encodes CASSPPYRTNTEAFF.